What follows describes a single T cell receptor beta chain. What it recognizes is unknown. The source of the sample is a study of post-analysis software for immune sequencing data. Study-level background: As for disease course, relapsing-remitting, secondary progressive and progressive-relapsing multiple sclerosis were all included. Study-wide points: Strong co-clustering by F measure was seen for same-batch samples. Elevated frequency relative to controls characterized roughly five TRBV segments in patients, TRBV5-6, TRBV5-1 and TRBV20-1 among them. Multiple sclerosis was associated with a significant reduction in normalized Chao1 diversity relative to controls.

The CDR3 consists of 13 residues. V was trimmed by 0 bases and J by 15 bases, leaving 16 bases between them. Germline CDR1 SGHRS, CDR2 YFSETQ. Incorporated into the TCR beta cDNA libraries were unique molecular identifiers, which served to reduce PCR and sequencing biases. From around 1 to 10 million T cells, 450,000 to 550,000 cDNA molecules were obtained. TCRdb called the PCR reads again in MiXCR, with one record for every CDR3 protein. The sample includes some 890,000 distinct CDR3 sequences, approximately 53% of them seen just once. This chain connects TRBV5-1 to TRBJ2-1; D not resolved. Sequencing was performed on blood. This TCR derives from a girl aged 5 to 17 with multiple sclerosis. This CDR3 is CASSLAVGWFRFF. In nucleotides, the CDR3 is TGCGCCAGCAGCTTGGCCGTGGGGTGGTTCCGGTTCTTC. Full variable domain (remainder filled in from reference TRBV5-1 and TRBJ2-1): KAGVTQTPRYLIKTRGQQVTLSCSPISGHRSVSWYQQTPGQGLQFLFEYFSETQRNKGNFPGRFSGRQFSNSRSEMNVSTLELGDSALYLCASSLAVGWFRFFGPGTRLTVL.